The 29 T cell receptor beta chains reported below all come from one sample, sequenced in a study of blood T cell repertoires in COVID-19 (dated by TCRdb to 2019 to 2021). The library was prepared using the immunoSEQ multiplex PCR assay. TCRdb took this table from immuneACCESS and kept in-frame rearrangements with V and J called. Such tables lack part of the clones; where checked against another copy, unresolved V genes explain under half of the gap, and the rest is unexplained. This sample holds more than 95,000 clones; 88% were observed only once. Less than 2% of the sample is in the top ten clones. The material sequenced was peripheral blood. The receptors here all came from a human donor in a cohort sampled during active COVID-19.

V gene TRBV29-1 combines with J gene TRBJ2-3; TRBD2 matches 10 bases. Germline V gene sequence: CDR1 SQVTM, CDR2 ANQGSEA. Trimming took 7 bases from V and 5 from J; bases not matched to a gene: 3. CDR3 length equals 12 residues. DNA of the CDR3: TGCAGCGGAGCGGGAGGGGGAGATACGCAGTATTTT. Protein sequence: CSGAGGGDTQYF.

Only a few counts were recorded for this clone. The chain recombines TRBV25-1 with TRBJ1-5, with 12 bases aligning to TRBD1. CDR3 length: 17 residues. V shed 5 bases and J 1 base; nucleotides not matched to a gene: 6. CDR1 and CDR2 (germline): MGHDK, SYGVNS. The CDR3 DNA follows: TGTGCCAGCAGTTCGGGACAGGGGGCCGAAAGCAATCAGCCCCAGCATTTT. Amino acids: CASSSGQGAESNQPQHF.

This chain connects TRBV6-5 to TRBJ2-1; D may be TRBD1 (6 bases). Germline CDR1 reads MNHEY; CDR2 reads SVGAGI. The ends were cut back, 7 bases at V and 4 bases at J, with 14 bases in the middle. The CDR3 spans 14 residues. In nucleotides, the CDR3 is TGTGCCAGCACTCGGGGTACAGGGTACAATGAGCAGTTCTTC. It specifies CASTRGTGYNEQFF.

The chain couples TRBV28 to TRBJ2-7; 7 bases are a match to TRBD1. This CDR3 spans 15 amino acids. The germline V gene encodes CDR1 MDHEN and CDR2 SYDVKM. J lost 4 bases, V lost 6 bases, and 12 bases had no gene match. CDR3 sequence (DNA): TGTGCCAGCAGCCCAGGGGGTCGAACCCGGTACGAGCAGTACTTC. Translation: CASSPGGRTRYEQYF.

This clone came up once. The chain uses TRBV20-1 and TRBJ2-3, with TRBD1 matching over 7 bases. This CDR3 region has 14 residues. CDR1 DFQATT and CDR2 SNEGSKA come from the germline V gene (reference sequence). With V trimmed by 4 bases and J by 1 base, 5 bases remained unmatched. CDR3 region: CSAIEGAGTDTQYF. The CDR3 coding sequence is TGCAGTGCTATTGAGGGGGCTGGCACAGATACGCAGTATTTT.

This rearrangement joins TRBV12-3 or TRBV12-4 to TRBJ2-7; D gene unclear. Trimming pared 2 bases from V and 4 bases from J, leaving 6 bases between. This CDR3 contains 12 residues. CDR3 sequence reads: CASSLTVYEQYF. The CDR3 region has the DNA TGTGCCAGCAGTTTAACTGTTTACGAGCAGTACTTC.

This chain uses TRBV6-5 with TRBJ2-1; D is unclear. The germline gives CDR1 MNHEY, CDR2 SVGAGI. This CDR3 contains 12 residues. V lost 7 bases and J lost 6, with 10 bases in between. The CDR3 DNA reads as TGTGCCAGCACTACACGGGTCAATGAGCAGTTCTTC. Protein sequence: CASTTRVNEQFF.

The gene calls are TRBV5-4 and TRBJ1-1; D is possibly TRBD1 (6 bases). V gave up 2 bases and J gave up 1 base, with 12 bases separating them. Germline V gives CDR1 SGHNT, CDR2 YYREEE (reference sequence). The CDR3 spans 15 residues. The CDR3 spells CASSLQGRGNTEAFF. Here the CDR3 DNA reads TGTGCCAGCAGCTTACAGGGAAGGGGGAACACTGAAGCTTTCTTT.

This sequence joins TRBV19 and TRBJ1-1; D may be TRBD1 (5 bases). The CDR3 is 13 residues long. Trimming took 5 bases from V and 4 from J, leaving 11 bases between them. The V gene's germline CDR1 is LNHDA and CDR2 SQIVND (reference sequence). The CDR3 DNA reads as TGTGCCAGTAGTGACAGCCGTGGCACTGAAGCTTTCTTT. Protein: CASSDSRGTEAFF. Using reference TRBV19 and TRBJ1-1 for the parts outside the CDR3, the full variable domain is DGGITQSPKYLFRKEGQNVTLSCEQNLNHDAMYWYRQDPGQGLRLIYYSQIVNDFQKGDIAEGYSVSREKKESFPLTVTSAQKNPTAFYLCASSDSRGTEAFFGQGTRLTVV.

The chain has TRBV5-6 and TRBJ1-2; D ambiguous. Germline V gives CDR1 SGHDT, CDR2 YYEEEE. The V gene lost 4 bases and the J gene lost 1 base, with 11 bases spanning the gap. The CDR3 consists of 14 residues. The CDR3 nucleotides are TGTGCCAGCAGCGATGGACGGGATAACTATGGCTACACCTTC. Protein product: CASSDGRDNYGYTF.

The rearrangement joins TRBV5-6 to TRBJ1-1, with TRBD1 matching over 8 bases. The V gene's germline CDR1 is SGHDT and CDR2 YYEEEE. The CDR3 sequence is 17 residues long. J gave up 3 bases and V 4 bases, and 14 bases lay outside the gene matches. CDR3 residues: CASSRVHSRGRDTEAFF. CDR3 bases: TGTGCCAGCAGCAGAGTCCACTCCAGGGGGCGGGACACTGAAGCTTTCTTT.

The rearrangement joins TRBV5-5 to TRBJ2-5; perhaps TRBD1 as D (6 bases). Germline CDR1 SGHKS, CDR2 YYEKEE (reference sequence). With 0 bases removed from V and 2 bases from J, the gap between germline ends came to 14 bases. The CDR3 spans 16 residues. CDR3: CASSLDWGRLQETQYF. The CDR3 DNA follows: TGTGCCAGCAGCTTGGATTGGGGGCGTTTGCAAGAGACCCAGTACTTC.

The chain employs TRBV27 and TRBJ1-4, with 12 bases identical to TRBD1. The germline CDR1 and CDR2 sequences are MNHEY and SMNVEV (reference sequence). The CDR3 loop spans 16 amino acids. Trimming cost V 4 bases and J 8 bases; bases outside gene matches: 8. The CDR3 DNA sequence: TGTGCCAGCAGTTCCGGGACAGGGGGCGTCAAGGAAAAACTGTTTTTT. Amino acids: CASSSGTGGVKEKLFF. Looking up the rest from reference TRBV27 and TRBJ1-4 gives the full variable domain: EAQVTQNPRYLITVTGKKLTVTCSQNMNHEYMSWYRQDPGLGLRQIYYSMNVEVTDKGDVPEGYKVSRKEKRNFPLILESPSPNQTSLYFCASSSGTGGVKEKLFFGSGTQLSVL.

The chain has TRBV5-1 and TRBJ2-2; 7 bases agree with TRBD1. Germline V gene data show CDR1 as SGHRS and CDR2 as YFSETQ. This CDR3 contains 14 residues. V lost 7 bases, J lost 5 bases, and 8 bases stayed unmatched. CDR3 in amino acids: CASARDSLTGELFF. CDR3 sequence (DNA): TGCGCCAGCGCCAGGGACAGCCTGACCGGGGAGCTGTTTTTT.

The genes are TRBV28 and TRBJ2-7; a possible D gene is TRBD2 (5 bases). Looked up from germline, CDR1 is MDHEN and CDR2 is SYDVKM. The CDR3 has 15 residues. Trimming took off 3 bases at V and 4 bases at J, with 16 bases between the two ends. This CDR3 is CASSFGGSTRYEQYF. The CDR3 nucleotides read TGTGCCAGCAGTTTCGGCGGGTCGACGAGGTACGAGCAGTACTTC. Complete variable domain (other parts from reference TRBV28 and TRBJ2-7): DVKVTQSSRYLVKRTGEKVFLECVQDMDHENMFWYRQDPGLGLRLIYFSYDVKMKEKGDIPEGYSVSREKKERFSLILESASTNQTSMYLCASSFGGSTRYEQYFGPGTRLTVT.

V and J are TRBV4-1 and TRBJ1-1, with D hard to call. The CDR3 runs 14 residues. V shed 0 bases and J shed 10 bases, with 15 bases lying between them. Germline CDR1 reads MGHRA; CDR2 reads YSYEKL. The CDR3 DNA reads TGCGCCAGCAGCCAAGATCCGAGCGGGGAGCGAGCTTTCTTT. Protein product: CASSQDPSGERAFF.

This clone was detected only a few times. V usage is TRBV5-1 and J usage is TRBJ1-5; the match to TRBD1 covers 7 bases. This CDR3 spans 15 amino acids. V lost 5 bases and J lost 4; bases outside the gene matches: 9. CDR1 is SGHRS, CDR2 YFSETQ, per germline. CDR3 in amino acids: CASRFAPGQNQPQHF. CDR3 DNA: TGCGCCAGCAGATTCGCCCCGGGACAGAATCAGCCCCAGCATTTT.

This clone was recorded once. V gene TRBV4-1 combines with J gene TRBJ2-7; the D gene is possibly TRBD2 (5 bases). This CDR3 contains 15 residues. Germline assignment: CDR1 MGHRA and CDR2 YSYEKL. Trimming pared 0 bases from V and 1 base from J, leaving 10 bases between. The CDR3 here is CASSQDRTDSYEQYF. In nucleotides, the CDR3 is TGCGCCAGCAGCCAAGATCGGACTGATTCCTACGAGCAGTACTTC.

The chain couples TRBV6-5 to TRBJ2-5; D is perhaps TRBD2 (5 bases). This CDR3 has 14 residues. Germline-derived CDR1 and CDR2 are MNHEY and SVGAGI. The V end was cut by 8 bases, the J end by 0 bases, with 13 bases between. The CDR3 nucleotides read TGTGCCAGCGCATTCGTAGCGCACCAAGAGACCCAGTACTTC. It yields the protein CASAFVAHQETQYF.

This sequence joins TRBV6-1 and TRBJ1-1; D may be TRBD1 (6 bases). This CDR3 contains 15 residues. Germline CDR1 reads MNHNS; CDR2 reads SASEGT. Trimming cost V 2 bases and J 5 bases, with 15 bases left between them. The CDR3 DNA reads TGTGCCAGCAGTGAATCGGGACATATGAGGACTGAAGCTTTCTTT. Translating gives CASSESGHMRTEAFF.

V and J are TRBV15 and TRBJ2-1; 10 bases are a match to TRBD1. Germline values: CDR1 LNHNV, CDR2 YYDKDF (reference sequence). The length of the CDR3 is 14 residues. Trimming cost V 3 bases and J 6 bases; bases outside gene matches: 2. This CDR3 reads CATSRDRGGNEQFF. CDR3 in DNA: TGTGCCACCAGCAGGGACAGGGGGGGCAATGAGCAGTTCTTC.

The chain carries TRBV7-2 and TRBJ2-2; 8 nucleotides agree with TRBD2. The trim removed 3 bases at V and 7 bases at J, leaving 4 bases unmatched. The length of the CDR3 is 14 residues. Germline CDR1 SGHTA, CDR2 FQGNSA. The DNA of the CDR3 is TGTGCCAGCAGCTTGAAGCGGGAGAACGGGGAGCTGTTTTTT. It is translated as CASSLKRENGELFF.

This rearrangement joins TRBV19 to TRBJ1-5; 12 bases fit TRBD1. Germline trimming cut 5 bases from V and 2 bases from J; bases unmatched to any gene: 7. CDR3 size: 17 residues. Germline V CDR1 and CDR2: LNHDA, SQIVND (reference sequence). The CDR3 reads CASSQRDRGHGNQPQHF. In DNA form, the CDR3 reads TGTGCCAGTAGTCAAAGGGACAGGGGGCATGGCAATCAGCCCCAGCATTTT.

The CDR3 is CASSQDGLAGSIVETQYF. The DNA of the CDR3 is TGCGCCAGCAGCCAAGATGGTCTAGCGGGATCGATTGTAGAGACCCAGTACTTC. This chain connects TRBV4-1 to TRBJ2-5; 9 nucleotides match TRBD2. In germline, CDR1 is MGHRA, CDR2 YSYEKL. The CDR3 has 18 residues. J was trimmed by 4 bases and V by 0 bases; bases with no gene match: 12.

The chain is built from TRBV18 and TRBJ2-7; maybe TRBD1 (6 bases). The ends were cut back, 0 bases at V and 4 bases at J, with 10 bases in the middle. Germline assignment: CDR1 KGHSH and CDR2 LQKENI. This CDR3 is built from 14 residues. The CDR3 spells CASSPPGQSYEQYF. The CDR3 coding sequence is TGTGCCAGCTCACCACCGGGACAATCTTACGAGCAGTACTTC.

This clone was detected only once. The chain joins TRBV10-3 to TRBJ2-7; TRBD1 matches at 11 bases. The junction had 5 bases not matched to a gene; V was cut back by 0 bases and J by 4 bases. CDR1 is ENHRY, CDR2 SYGVKD, per germline. The CDR3 has 16 residues. The CDR3: CAISESAGQGAYEQYF. CDR3 nucleotides: TGTGCCATCAGTGAGTCTGCAGGACAGGGGGCTTACGAGCAGTACTTC.

The chain links TRBV5-4 to TRBJ2-2; D perhaps matches TRBD1 (5 bases). CDR1 and CDR2 (germline): SGHNT, YYREEE (reference sequence). V was pared by 1 base and J by 3 bases, with 7 bases between. The CDR3 covers 14 residues. The CDR3 DNA reads as TGTGCCAGCAGCTTGCAAGGGGACACCGGGGAGCTGTTTTTT. It codes for CASSLQGDTGELFF.

Here the CDR3 DNA reads TGCGCCAGCAGCTCGGTGTCGCACCTCTACGAGCAGTACTTC. Encoded protein: CASSSVSHLYEQYF. The rearrangement uses TRBV5-1 and TRBJ2-7; no definite D call. CDR1 is SGHRS and CDR2 is YFSETQ in the germline V gene. V was cut by 3 bases and J by 3 bases, with 13 bases left in between. The CDR3 loop spans 14 amino acids.

The CDR3 DNA is TGTGCCAGCAGCACCAGACAGGGGAGCTACGAGCAGTACTTC. Amino acids: CASSTRQGSYEQYF. The V and J genes are TRBV7-9 and TRBJ2-7; 8 nucleotides agree with TRBD1. The V gene's germline CDR1 is SEHNR and CDR2 FQNEAQ (reference sequence). CDR3 size: 14 residues. The junction had 6 bases not matched to a gene; V was cut back by 5 bases and J by 3 bases.